Sequencing of this TCR beta chain was carried out in a study of blood T cells in healthy people across ages. Per the germline V gene, CDR1 is ENHRY and CDR2 is SYGVKD. The CDR3 has 15 residues. After removal of 2 bases from V and 8 bases from J, the junction contained 5 bases not matched to a gene. Each donor was a healthy Caucasian individual from Russia, aged about 6 to 100. Collection of around 10 milliliters of peripheral blood was performed for each donor. Through a sample-barcoded 5' primer and a J-beta primer mix, a second PCR was run for about 7 to 12 cycles. From the 5' RACE reads, TCRdb called clonotypes with MiXCR, one entry per CDR3 protein. The sample lists under 2,000,000 distinct CDR3 sequences, 40% to 55% seen once, with around 2.1% in the top ten.

The receptor was derived from a middle-aged woman in good health. Sequencing used blood. This sequence joins TRBV10-3 and TRBJ2-1, with 11 nucleotides matching TRBD2. The CDR3 spells CAISEITSGGHEQFF. DNA for the CDR3: TGTGCCATCAGTGAGATTACTAGCGGGGGCCATGAGCAGTTCTTC.